Presented here are 13 T cell receptor beta chains from one specimen sequenced in a study of T-cell reconstitution after alpha-beta-depleted transplantation in children. TCRbeta library preparation incorporated unique molecular identifiers. Using its own MiXCR run on the PCR reads, TCRdb lists one record per CDR3 protein. Of 400,000 to 450,000 distinct CDR3 sequences in the sample, around 46% were seen once. The sample in question was PBMCs, obtained before TCRalphabeta/CD19-depleted stem cell transplant. These receptors all come from a girl aged 2 to 10 with aplastic anemia, due to receive a stem cell transplant.

This chain uses TRBV28 with TRBJ2-3; D is possibly TRBD2 (5 bases). V gave up 6 bases and J gave up 1 base, with 8 bases separating them. CDR1 is MDHEN and CDR2 is SYDVKM in the germline V gene. The CDR3 runs to 13 residues. DNA for the CDR3: TGTGCCAGCAGGAAGGGAGGCACAGATACGCAGTATTTT. Protein: CASRKGGTDTQYF. The full variable domain, its missing parts supplied by reference TRBV28 and TRBJ2-3, is DVKVTQSSRYLVKRTGEKVFLECVQDMDHENMFWYRQDPGLGLRLIYFSYDVKMKEKGDIPEGYSVSREKKERFSLILESASTNQTSMYLCASRKGGTDTQYFGPGTRLTVL.

The chain carries TRBV29-1 and TRBJ2-7; TRBD1 matches 11 bases. V shed 7 bases, J shed 6 bases, and the junction held 11 bases outside the gene matches. There are 14 residues in the CDR3. Germline V CDR1 and CDR2: SQVTM, ANQGSEA. CDR3 residues: CSGSTRTGGLEQYF. DNA of the CDR3: TGCAGCGGAAGTACCCGGACAGGGGGCCTCGAGCAGTACTTC.

There are a few counts of this clonotype. The chain employs TRBV3-1 and TRBJ1-1; D unclear. The CDR3 spans 16 residues. V dropped 1 base and J dropped 5 bases, with 17 bases sitting between them. Germline V gives CDR1 LGHDT, CDR2 YNNKEL (reference sequence). CDR3 DNA: TGTGCCAGCAGCCAAGTGCGCCATCCAAAGAGTACTGAAGCTTTCTTT. Translation: CASSQVRHPKSTEAFF. Full variable domain (remainder filled in from reference TRBV3-1 and TRBJ1-1): DTAVSQTPKYLVTQMGNDKSIKCEQNLGHDTMYWYKQDSKKFLKIMFSYNNKELIINETVPNRFSPKSPDKAHLNLHINSLELGDSAVYFCASSQVRHPKSTEAFFGQGTRLTVV.

This clonotype was detected only a few times. The chain combines TRBV4-3 with TRBJ1-3; D is undetermined. Germline V gene data show CDR1 as LGHNA and CDR2 as YSLEER. V dropped 2 bases and J dropped 0 bases, with 8 bases sitting between them. CDR3 length: 15 residues. As DNA, the CDR3 is TGCGCCAGCAGCCAAAAAGGATTCTCTGGAAACACCATATATTTT. Translation gives CASSQKGFSGNTIYF.

This chain joins TRBV3-1 and TRBJ2-5; 9 bases map to TRBD1. The germline V gene encodes CDR1 LGHDT and CDR2 YNNKEL (reference sequence). V gave up 0 bases and J gave up 5 bases; unmatched junction bases: 4. This CDR3 has 15 amino acids. The CDR3 protein is CASSQDGTGHETQYF. The CDR3, as DNA: TGTGCCAGCAGCCAAGATGGGACAGGGCATGAGACCCAGTACTTC.

The chain employs TRBV20-1 and TRBJ1-5; D ambiguous. Germline lookup yields CDR1 DFQATT and CDR2 SNEGSKA (reference sequence). This CDR3 comprises 14 residues. The germline V and J ends were trimmed by 0 bases and 2 bases, with 8 bases remaining between them. The CDR3 sequence: CSARDQTGNQPQHF. The CDR3 coding sequence is TGCAGTGCTAGAGATCAAACGGGCAATCAGCCCCAGCATTTT.

The sample holds a few counts of this clonotype. The rearrangement uses TRBV6-2 or TRBV6-3 and TRBJ1-5; the D is unclear. V lost 7 bases, J lost 2 bases, and 12 bases lay in between. CDR3 length equals 14 residues. In germline, CDR1 is MNHEY, CDR2 SVGEGT. This CDR3 is CASNLGYRNQPQHF. CDR3 DNA: TGTGCCAGCAACTTAGGGTATCGCAATCAGCCCCAGCATTTT.

This clonotype was found many times. One end of the junction does not line up with germline, which may come from a read error. The chain recombines TRBV20-1 with TRBJ1-4, with D possibly TRBD1 on 5 matching bases. This CDR3 is 13 amino acids long. Germline CDR1 and CDR2: DFQATT and SNEGSKA (reference sequence). In DNA, the CDR3 is TGCAGTGCTAGTGGGGGTATGGACGAAAAGCTGTTTTTT. Encoded protein: CSASGGMDEKLFF.

The rearrangement joins TRBV19 to TRBJ1-1; D unclear. This CDR3 is 13 amino acids long. The V end was cut by 0 bases, the J end by 6 bases, with 8 bases between. The germline gives CDR1 LNHDA, CDR2 SQIVND (reference sequence). Written as DNA, the CDR3 is TGTGCCAGTAGTATAGATGGGAGGGCTGAAGCTTTCTTT. This sequence encodes CASSIDGRAEAFF.

This clonotype appeared a few times. The rearrangement joins TRBV6-5 to TRBJ1-4, with TRBD1 matching 8 bases. With V trimmed by 0 bases and J by 5 bases, 2 bases remained unmatched. Germline CDR1 MNHEY, CDR2 SVGAGI. The CDR3 extends over 15 amino acids. This chain's CDR3 is CASSYSRDRNEKLFF. CDR3 sequence (DNA): TGTGCCAGCAGTTACTCCCGGGACAGGAATGAAAAACTGTTTTTT.

The chain combines TRBV20-1 with TRBJ2-3; D possibly matches TRBD1 or TRBD2 (5 bases each). Germline V gene lookup returns CDR1 DFQATT and CDR2 SNEGSKA (reference sequence). This CDR3 is built from 14 residues. The germline V and J ends were trimmed by 0 bases and 4 bases, with 11 bases remaining between them. The CDR3 region has the DNA TGCAGTGCTAGAGATGGGGGAGCGGCAGATACGCAGTATTTT. This encodes CSARDGGAADTQYF.

This clonotype was seen a handful of times. This chain uses TRBV18 with TRBJ1-1; 7 bases line up with TRBD1. Trimming took 3 bases from V and 1 from J; bases not matched to a gene: 5. There are 15 residues in the CDR3. In germline, CDR1 is KGHSH, CDR2 LQKENI. DNA for the CDR3: TGTGCCAGCTCACCCCAGGGGGTCAGGAACACTGAAGCTTTCTTT. Amino acids: CASSPQGVRNTEAFF.

The chain couples TRBV7-2 to TRBJ2-2; no clear D gene. This CDR3 is 15 amino acids long. V was cut by 1 base and J by 5 bases, with 11 bases left in between. The germline V gene has CDR1 SGHTA and CDR2 FQGNSA. The CDR3 DNA reads as TGTGCCAGCAGCTTAGGGCCAGGAGAAACCGGGGAGCTGTTTTTT. Its translation: CASSLGPGETGELFF.